A single T cell receptor (beta chain) is shown here with its context. Germline values: CDR1 SGHRS, CDR2 YFSETQ. The CDR3 extends over 14 amino acids. Trimming removed 0 bases at V and 10 bases at J, with 13 bases between. The data were taken from a study of blood T cell repertoires in COVID-19. Across the study: The analysed material was cDNA or gDNA that came from T cells, B-cell-depleted T cells, or PBMCs.

Only in-frame clones appear in the TCRdb table, and some are missing; sequencing was by immunoSEQ multiplex PCR. Among some 400,000 clones, about 87% were seen once, and the ten largest hold 1% to 1.5%. The chain employs TRBV5-1 and TRBJ1-4; maybe TRBD1 (6 bases). The clonotype comes from a man aged 25 to 45 who had recovered from COVID-19. The sample comprised PBMCs or T cells enriched from blood (not recorded which). The CDR3 region is CASSLGAGARKLFF. In DNA, the CDR3 is TGCGCCAGCAGCTTGGGAGCAGGGGCGAGAAAACTGTTTTTT.